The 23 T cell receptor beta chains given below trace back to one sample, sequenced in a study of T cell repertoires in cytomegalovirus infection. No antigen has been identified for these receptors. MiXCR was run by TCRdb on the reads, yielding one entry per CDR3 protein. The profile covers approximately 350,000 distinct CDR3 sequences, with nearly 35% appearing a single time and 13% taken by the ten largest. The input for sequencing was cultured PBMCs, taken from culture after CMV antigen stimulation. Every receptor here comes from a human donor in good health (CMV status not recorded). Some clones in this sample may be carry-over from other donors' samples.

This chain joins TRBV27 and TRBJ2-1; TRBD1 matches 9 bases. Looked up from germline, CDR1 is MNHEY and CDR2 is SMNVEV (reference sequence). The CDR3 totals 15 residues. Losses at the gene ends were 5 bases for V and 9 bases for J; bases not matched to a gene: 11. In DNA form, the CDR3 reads TGTGCCAGCAGTCAACTAGGGACAGGGTCCAGTGAGCAGTTCTTC. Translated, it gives CASSQLGTGSSEQFF.

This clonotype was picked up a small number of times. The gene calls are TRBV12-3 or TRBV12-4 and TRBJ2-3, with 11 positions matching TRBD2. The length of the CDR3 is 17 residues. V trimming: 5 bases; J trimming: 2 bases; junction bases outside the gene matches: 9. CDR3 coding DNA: TGTGCCAGCAGTACTAGCGGGAGCGCCCCCTTCACAGATACGCAGTATTTT. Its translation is CASSTSGSAPFTDTQYF.

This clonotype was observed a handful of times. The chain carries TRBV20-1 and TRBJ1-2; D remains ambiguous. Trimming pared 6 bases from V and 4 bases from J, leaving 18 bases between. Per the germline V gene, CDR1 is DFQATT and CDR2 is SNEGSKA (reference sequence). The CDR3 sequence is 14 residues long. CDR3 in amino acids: CSAGGDRPSYGYTF. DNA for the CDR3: TGCAGTGCCGGAGGCGATAGACCTAGCTATGGCTACACCTTC.

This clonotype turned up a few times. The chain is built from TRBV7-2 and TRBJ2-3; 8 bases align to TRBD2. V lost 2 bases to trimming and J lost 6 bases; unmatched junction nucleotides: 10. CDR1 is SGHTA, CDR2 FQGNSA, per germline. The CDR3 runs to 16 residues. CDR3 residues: CASSLSPGLVWDTQYF. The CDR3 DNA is TGTGCCAGCAGCTTATCCCCGGGACTAGTCTGGGATACGCAGTATTTT.

Here the CDR3 reads CASSKAYEQYV. The CDR3 DNA is TGTGCCAGCAGTAAAGCTTACGAGCAGTACGTC. The V and J genes are TRBV28 and TRBJ2-7; D gene ambiguous. The CDR3 contains 11 residues. V was trimmed by 5 bases and J by 4 bases, leaving 6 bases between them. Looked up from germline, CDR1 is MDHEN and CDR2 is SYDVKM.

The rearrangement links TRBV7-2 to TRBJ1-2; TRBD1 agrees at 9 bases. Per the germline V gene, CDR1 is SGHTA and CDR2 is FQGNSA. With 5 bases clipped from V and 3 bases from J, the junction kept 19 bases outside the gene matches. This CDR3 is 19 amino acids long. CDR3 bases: TGTGCCAGCAGCCGCGGAACAGGGGGCAACCGGCCGGAGGACTATGGCTACACCTTC. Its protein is CASSRGTGGNRPEDYGYTF.

The CDR3 loop reads CSVEKGLVDTQYF. The CDR3 DNA sequence: TGCAGCGTTGAAAAGGGTTTGGTAGATACGCAGTATTTT. This chain uses TRBV29-1 with TRBJ2-3, with D unclear. V was trimmed by 2 bases and J by 5 bases, leaving 11 bases between them. The CDR3 covers 13 residues. The germline V gene has CDR1 SQVTM and CDR2 ANQGSEA.

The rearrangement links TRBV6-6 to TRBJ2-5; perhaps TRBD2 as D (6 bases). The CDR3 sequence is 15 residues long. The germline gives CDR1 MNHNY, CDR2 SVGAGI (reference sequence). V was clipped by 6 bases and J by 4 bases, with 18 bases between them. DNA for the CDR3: TGTGCCAGCAGCCCTCCTTCGGGAGTGGTAGAGACCCAGTACTTC. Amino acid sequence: CASSPPSGVVETQYF.

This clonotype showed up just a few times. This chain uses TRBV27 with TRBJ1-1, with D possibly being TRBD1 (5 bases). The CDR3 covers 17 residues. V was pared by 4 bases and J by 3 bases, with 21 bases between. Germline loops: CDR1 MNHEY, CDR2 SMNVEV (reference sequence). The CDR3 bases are TGTGCCAGCAGTTCCCGCACTGGACGCTGGGGGTACACTGAAGCTTTCTTT. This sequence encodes CASSSRTGRWGYTEAFF.

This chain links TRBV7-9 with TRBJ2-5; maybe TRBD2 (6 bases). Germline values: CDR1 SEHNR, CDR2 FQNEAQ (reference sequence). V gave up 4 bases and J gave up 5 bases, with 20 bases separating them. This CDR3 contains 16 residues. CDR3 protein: CASSSRPLGTLETQYF. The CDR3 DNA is TGTGCCAGCAGCTCCCGCCCCCTCGGGACTCTGGAGACCCAGTACTTC. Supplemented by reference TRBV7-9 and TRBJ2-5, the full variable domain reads DTGVSQNPRHKITKRGQNVTFRCDPISEHNRLYWYRQTLGQGPEFLTYFQNEAQLEKSRLLSDRFSAERPKGSFSTLEIQRTEQGDSAMYLCASSSRPLGTLETQYFGPGTRLLVL.

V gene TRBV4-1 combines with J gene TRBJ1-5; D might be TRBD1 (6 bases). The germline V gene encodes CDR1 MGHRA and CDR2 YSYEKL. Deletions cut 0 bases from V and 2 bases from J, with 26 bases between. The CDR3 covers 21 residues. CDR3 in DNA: TGCGCCAGCAGCCAAGATAGTAGTCGGGGGCGGGGTGGCGGGGGCAATCAGCCCCAGCATTTT. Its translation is CASSQDSSRGRGGGGNQPQHF.

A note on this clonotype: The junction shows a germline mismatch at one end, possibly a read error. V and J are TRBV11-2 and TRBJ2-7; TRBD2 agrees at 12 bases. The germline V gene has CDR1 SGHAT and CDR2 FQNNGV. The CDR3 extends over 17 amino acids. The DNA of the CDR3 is TGTGCCAGCAGCTTACGACTAGCGGGAGAGGGGGACTACGAGCATTACTTC. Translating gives CASSLRLAGEGDYEHYF.

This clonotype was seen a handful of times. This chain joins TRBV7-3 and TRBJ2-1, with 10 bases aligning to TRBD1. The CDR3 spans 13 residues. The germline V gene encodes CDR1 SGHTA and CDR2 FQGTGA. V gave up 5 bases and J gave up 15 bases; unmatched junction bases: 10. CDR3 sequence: CASSPPGQGLLFF. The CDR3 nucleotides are TGTGCCAGCAGCCCGCCGGGACAGGGGTTACTGTTCTTC. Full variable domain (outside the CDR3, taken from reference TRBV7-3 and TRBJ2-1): GAGVSQTPSNKVTEKGKYVELRCDPISGHTALYWYRQSLGQGPEFLIYFQGTGAADDSGLPNDRFFAVRPEGSVSTLKIQRTERGDSAVYLCASSPPGQGLLFFGPGTRLTVL.

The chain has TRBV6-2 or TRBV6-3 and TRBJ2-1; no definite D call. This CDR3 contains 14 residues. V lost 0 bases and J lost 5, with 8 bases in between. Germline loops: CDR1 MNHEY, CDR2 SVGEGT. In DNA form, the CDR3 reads TGTGCCAGCAGTTACTCGTTGGGCAACAATGAGCAGTTCTTC. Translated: CASSYSLGNNEQFF.

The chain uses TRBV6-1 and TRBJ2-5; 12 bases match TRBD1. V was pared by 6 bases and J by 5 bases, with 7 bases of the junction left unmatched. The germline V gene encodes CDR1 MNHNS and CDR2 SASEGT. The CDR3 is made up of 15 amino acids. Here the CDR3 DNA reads TGTGCCAGCAGGACCGGGACAGGGGGCTATGAGACCCAGTACTTC. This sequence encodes CASRTGTGGYETQYF.

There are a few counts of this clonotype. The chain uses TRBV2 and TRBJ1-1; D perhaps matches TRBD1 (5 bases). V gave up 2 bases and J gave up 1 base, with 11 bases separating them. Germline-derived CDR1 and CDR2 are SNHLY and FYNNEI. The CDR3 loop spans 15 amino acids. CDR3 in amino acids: CASSEYSQGNTEAFF. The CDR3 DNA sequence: TGTGCCAGCAGTGAATACAGTCAGGGGAACACTGAAGCTTTCTTT.

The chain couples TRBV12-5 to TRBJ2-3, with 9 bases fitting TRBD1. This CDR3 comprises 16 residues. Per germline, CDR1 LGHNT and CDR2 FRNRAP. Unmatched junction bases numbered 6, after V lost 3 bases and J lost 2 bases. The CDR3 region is CASGFPGQGNTDTQYF. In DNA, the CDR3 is TGTGCTAGTGGTTTTCCAGGACAGGGGAACACAGATACGCAGTATTTT.

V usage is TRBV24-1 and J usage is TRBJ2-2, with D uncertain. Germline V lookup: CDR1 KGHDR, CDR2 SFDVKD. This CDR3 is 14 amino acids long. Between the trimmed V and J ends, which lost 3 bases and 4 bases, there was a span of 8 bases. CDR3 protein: CATSDRVATGELFF. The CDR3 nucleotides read TGTGCCACCAGTGATCGGGTCGCCACCGGGGAGCTGTTTTTT.

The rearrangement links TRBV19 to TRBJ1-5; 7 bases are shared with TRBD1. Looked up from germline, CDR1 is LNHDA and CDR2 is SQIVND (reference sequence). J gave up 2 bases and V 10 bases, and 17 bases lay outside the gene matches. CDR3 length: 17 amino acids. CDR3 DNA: TGTGCCACTACTACAGGTCCAGGGGGTTGGGGCAATCAGCCCCAGCATTTT. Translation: CATTTGPGGWGNQPQHF.

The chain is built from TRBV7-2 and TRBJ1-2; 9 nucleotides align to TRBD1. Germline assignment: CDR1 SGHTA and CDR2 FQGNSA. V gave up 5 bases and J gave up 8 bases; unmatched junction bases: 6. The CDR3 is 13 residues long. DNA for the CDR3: TGTGCCAGCAGCCGGGACAGGGCGTGGGGCTACACCTTC. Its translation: CASSRDRAWGYTF.

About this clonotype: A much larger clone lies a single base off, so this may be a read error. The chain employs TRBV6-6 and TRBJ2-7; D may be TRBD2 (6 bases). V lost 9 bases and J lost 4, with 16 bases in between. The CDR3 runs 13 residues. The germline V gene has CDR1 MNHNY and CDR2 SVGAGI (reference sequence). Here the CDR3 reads CARSRAEGYEQYF. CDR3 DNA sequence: TGTGCCAGGAGTCGGGCGGAGGGATACGAGCAGTACTTC.

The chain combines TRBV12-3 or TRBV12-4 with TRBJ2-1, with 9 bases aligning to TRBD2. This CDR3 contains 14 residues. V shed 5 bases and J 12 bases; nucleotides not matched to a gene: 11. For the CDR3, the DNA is TGTGCCAGCAGTCCACGCCTAGCGGGAAGGAGGCAGTTCTTC. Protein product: CASSPRLAGRRQFF.

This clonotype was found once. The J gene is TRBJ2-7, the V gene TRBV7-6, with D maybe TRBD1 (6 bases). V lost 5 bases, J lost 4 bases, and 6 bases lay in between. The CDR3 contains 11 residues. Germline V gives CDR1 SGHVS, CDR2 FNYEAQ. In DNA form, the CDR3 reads TGTGCCAGCAGCGGACAGTACGAGCAGTACTTC. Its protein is CASSGQYEQYF.